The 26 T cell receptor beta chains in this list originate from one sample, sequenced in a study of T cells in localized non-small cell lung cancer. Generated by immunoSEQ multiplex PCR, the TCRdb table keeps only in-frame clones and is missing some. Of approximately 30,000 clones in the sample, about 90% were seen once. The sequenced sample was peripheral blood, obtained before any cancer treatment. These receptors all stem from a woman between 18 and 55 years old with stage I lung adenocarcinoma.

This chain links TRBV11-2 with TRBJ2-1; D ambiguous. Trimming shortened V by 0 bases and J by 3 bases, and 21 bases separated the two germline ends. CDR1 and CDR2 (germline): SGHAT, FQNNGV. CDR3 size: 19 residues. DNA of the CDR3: TGTGCCAGCAGCTTAGAGGTAGGGCGACTGAAGCGAGGCTACAATGAGCAGTTCTTC. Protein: CASSLEVGRLKRGYNEQFF.

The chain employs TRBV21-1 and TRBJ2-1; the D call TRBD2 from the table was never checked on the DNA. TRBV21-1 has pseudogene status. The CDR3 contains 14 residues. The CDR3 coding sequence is TGTGCCAGCAGCAGCCAGAGGGAGTACAATGAGCAGTTCTTC. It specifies CASSSQREYNEQFF.

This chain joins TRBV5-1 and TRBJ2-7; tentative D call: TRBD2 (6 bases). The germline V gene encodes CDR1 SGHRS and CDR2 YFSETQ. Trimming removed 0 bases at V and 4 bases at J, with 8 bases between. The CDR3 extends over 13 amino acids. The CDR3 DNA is TGCGCCAGCAGCTTGGCGGGGGTTTACGAGCAGTACTTC. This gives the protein CASSLAGVYEQYF.

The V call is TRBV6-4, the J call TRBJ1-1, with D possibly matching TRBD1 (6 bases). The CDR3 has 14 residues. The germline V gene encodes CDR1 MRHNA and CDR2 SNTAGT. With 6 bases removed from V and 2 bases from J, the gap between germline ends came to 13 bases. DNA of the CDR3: TGTGCCAGCAGACAGGGACCTTCAAACACTGAAGCTTTCTTT. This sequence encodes CASRQGPSNTEAFF.

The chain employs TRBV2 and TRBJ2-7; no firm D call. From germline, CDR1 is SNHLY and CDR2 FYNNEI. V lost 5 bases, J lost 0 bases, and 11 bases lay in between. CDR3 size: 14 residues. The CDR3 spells CASSPIQSSYEQYF. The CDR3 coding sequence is TGTGCCAGCAGTCCTATACAGAGCTCCTACGAGCAGTACTTC.

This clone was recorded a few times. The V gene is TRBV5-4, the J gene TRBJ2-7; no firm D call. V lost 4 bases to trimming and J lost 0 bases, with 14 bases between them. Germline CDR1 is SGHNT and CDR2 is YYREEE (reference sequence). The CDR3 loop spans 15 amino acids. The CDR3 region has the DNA TGTGCCAGCAGCCCAACCCCAATGGGCTCCTACGAGCAGTACTTC. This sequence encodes CASSPTPMGSYEQYF.

In DNA, the CDR3 is TGTGCCAGCAGTTTAGGAACAGGGAGCTATGGCTACACCTTC. It codes for CASSLGTGSYGYTF. The gene calls are TRBV28 and TRBJ1-2; possible D gene TRBD1, 6 bases. This CDR3 region has 14 residues. Per germline, CDR1 MDHEN and CDR2 SYDVKM. V was clipped by 2 bases and J by 4 bases, with 11 bases between them.

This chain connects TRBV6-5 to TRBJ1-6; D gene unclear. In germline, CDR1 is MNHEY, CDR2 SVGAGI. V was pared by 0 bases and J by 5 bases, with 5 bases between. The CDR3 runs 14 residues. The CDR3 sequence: CASSYSRHNSPLHF. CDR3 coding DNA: TGTGCCAGCAGTTACTCACGCCATAATTCACCCCTCCACTTT.

The CDR3 region has the DNA TGTGCCAGCAGCTCTACCGGGACCGGGCCCTACGAGCAGTACTTC. It is translated as CASSSTGTGPYEQYF. V usage is TRBV5-6 and J usage is TRBJ2-7, with D perhaps assigned TRBD1 or TRBD2 (5 bases each). The germline V gene has CDR1 SGHDT and CDR2 YYEEEE. The V and J ends lost 3 bases and 2 bases respectively, with 15 bases between them. This CDR3 spans 15 amino acids.

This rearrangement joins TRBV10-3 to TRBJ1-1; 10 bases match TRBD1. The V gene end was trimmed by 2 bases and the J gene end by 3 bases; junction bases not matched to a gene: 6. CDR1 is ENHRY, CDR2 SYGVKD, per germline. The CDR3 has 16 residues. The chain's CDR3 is CAISEPRGQGYTEAFF. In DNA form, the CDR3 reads TGTGCCATCAGTGAGCCGAGGGGACAGGGGTACACTGAAGCTTTCTTT.

The CDR3 region has the DNA TGTGCCAGCACCCCCGTCCCGACGGGGTTATTTGAAAAACTGTTTTTT. Translation: CASTPVPTGLFEKLFF. The rearrangement uses TRBV7-6 and TRBJ1-4; D gene unclear. The CDR3 consists of 16 residues. V was cut by 7 bases and J by 7 bases, with 22 bases left in between. Germline V gives CDR1 SGHVS, CDR2 FNYEAQ. The variable domain in full, with the rest retrieved from reference TRBV7-6 and TRBJ1-4, is GAGVSQSPRYKVTKRGQDVALRCDPISGHVSLYWYRQALGQGPEFLTYFNYEAQQDKSGLPNDRFSAERPEGSISTLTIQRTEQRDSAMYRCASTPVPTGLFEKLFFGSGTQLSVL.

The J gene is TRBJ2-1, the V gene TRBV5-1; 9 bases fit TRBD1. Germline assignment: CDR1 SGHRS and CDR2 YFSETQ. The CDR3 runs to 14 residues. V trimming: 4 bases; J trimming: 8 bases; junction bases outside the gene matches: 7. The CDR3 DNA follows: TGCGCCAGCAGCCCAGATGGGACAGGGCATGAGCAGTTCTTC. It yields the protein CASSPDGTGHEQFF.

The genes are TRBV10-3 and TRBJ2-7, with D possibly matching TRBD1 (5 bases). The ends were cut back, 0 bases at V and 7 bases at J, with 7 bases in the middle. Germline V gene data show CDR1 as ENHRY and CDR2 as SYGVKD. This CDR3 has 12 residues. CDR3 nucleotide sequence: TGTGCCATCAGTGAGTCAAGGGGAGAGCAGTACTTC. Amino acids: CAISESRGEQYF.

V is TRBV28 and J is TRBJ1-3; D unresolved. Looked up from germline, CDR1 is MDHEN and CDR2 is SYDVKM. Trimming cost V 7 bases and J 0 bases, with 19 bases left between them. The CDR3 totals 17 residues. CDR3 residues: CASTSVGERYSGNTIYF. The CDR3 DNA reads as TGTGCCAGCACCTCCGTTGGTGAGCGTTACTCTGGAAACACCATATATTTT.

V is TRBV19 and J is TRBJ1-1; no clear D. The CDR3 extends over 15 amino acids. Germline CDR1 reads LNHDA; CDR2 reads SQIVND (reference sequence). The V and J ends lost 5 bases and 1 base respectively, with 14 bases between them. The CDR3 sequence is CASSPRSNENTEAFF. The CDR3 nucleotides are TGTGCCAGTAGTCCTCGATCGAACGAGAACACTGAAGCTTTCTTT.

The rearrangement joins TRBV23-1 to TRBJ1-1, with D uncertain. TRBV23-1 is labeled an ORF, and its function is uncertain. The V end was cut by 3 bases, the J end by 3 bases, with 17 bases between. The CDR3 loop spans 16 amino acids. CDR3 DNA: TGCGCCAGCAGTCAGATGCAGGTCTTGGGTGACACTGAAGCTTTCTTT. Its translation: CASSQMQVLGDTEAFF.

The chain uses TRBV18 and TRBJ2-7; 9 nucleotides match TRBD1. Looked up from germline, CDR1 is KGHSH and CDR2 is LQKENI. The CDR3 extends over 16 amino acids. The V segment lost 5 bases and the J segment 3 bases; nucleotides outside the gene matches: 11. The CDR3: CASSSSMDRGGYEQYF. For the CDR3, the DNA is TGTGCCAGCTCATCTTCTATGGACAGGGGTGGCTACGAGCAGTACTTC.

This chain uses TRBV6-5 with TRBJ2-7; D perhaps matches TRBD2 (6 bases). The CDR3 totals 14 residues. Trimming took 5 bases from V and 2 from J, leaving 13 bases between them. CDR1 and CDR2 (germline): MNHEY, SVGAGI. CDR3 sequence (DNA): TGTGCCAGCAGTGACGGGACTGACCCCTACGAGCAGTACTTC. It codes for CASSDGTDPYEQYF.

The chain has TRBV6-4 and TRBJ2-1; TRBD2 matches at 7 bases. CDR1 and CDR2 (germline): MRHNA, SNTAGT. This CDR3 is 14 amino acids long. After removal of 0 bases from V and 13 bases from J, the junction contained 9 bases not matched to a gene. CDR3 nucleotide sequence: TGTGCCAGCAGTGACTCGGTGGGAGGGCGTGGTCAGTTCTTC. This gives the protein CASSDSVGGRGQFF.

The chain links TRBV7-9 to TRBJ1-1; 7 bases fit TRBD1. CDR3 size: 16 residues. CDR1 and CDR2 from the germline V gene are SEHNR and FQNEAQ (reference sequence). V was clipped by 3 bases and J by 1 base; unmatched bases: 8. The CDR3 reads CASSFRDSSKNTEAFF. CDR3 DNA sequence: TGTGCCAGCAGCTTCCGGGACAGTTCGAAGAACACTGAAGCTTTCTTT. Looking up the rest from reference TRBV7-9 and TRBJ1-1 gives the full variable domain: DTGVSQNPRHKITKRGQNVTFRCDPISEHNRLYWYRQTLGQGPEFLTYFQNEAQLEKSRLLSDRFSAERPKGSFSTLEIQRTEQGDSAMYLCASSFRDSSKNTEAFFGQGTRLTVV.

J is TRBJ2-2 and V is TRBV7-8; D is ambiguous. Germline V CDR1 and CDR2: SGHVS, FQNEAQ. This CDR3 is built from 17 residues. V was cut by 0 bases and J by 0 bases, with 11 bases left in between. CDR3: CASSLAQETANTGELFF. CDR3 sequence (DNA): TGTGCCAGCAGCTTAGCTCAAGAGACGGCGAACACCGGGGAGCTGTTTTTT.

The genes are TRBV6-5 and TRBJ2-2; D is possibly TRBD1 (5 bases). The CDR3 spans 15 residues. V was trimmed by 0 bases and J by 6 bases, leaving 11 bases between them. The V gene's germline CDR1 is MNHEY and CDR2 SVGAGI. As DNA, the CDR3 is TGTGCCAGCAGTTACTCGACAGCTTCTGCCGGGGAGCTGTTTTTT. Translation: CASSYSTASAGELFF.

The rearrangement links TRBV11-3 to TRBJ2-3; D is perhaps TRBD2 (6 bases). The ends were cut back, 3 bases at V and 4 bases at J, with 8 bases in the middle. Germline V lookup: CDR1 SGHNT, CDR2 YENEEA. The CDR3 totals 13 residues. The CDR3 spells CASSFQRADTQYF. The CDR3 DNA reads TGTGCCAGCAGCTTCCAGCGGGCAGATACGCAGTATTTT.

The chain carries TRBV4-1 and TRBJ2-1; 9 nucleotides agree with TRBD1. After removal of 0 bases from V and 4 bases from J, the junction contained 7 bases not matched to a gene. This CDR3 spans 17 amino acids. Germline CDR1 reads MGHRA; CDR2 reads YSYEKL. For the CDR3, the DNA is TGCGCCAGCAGCCAAGATATGGCGGGACAGGGATACAATGAGCAGTTCTTC. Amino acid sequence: CASSQDMAGQGYNEQFF.

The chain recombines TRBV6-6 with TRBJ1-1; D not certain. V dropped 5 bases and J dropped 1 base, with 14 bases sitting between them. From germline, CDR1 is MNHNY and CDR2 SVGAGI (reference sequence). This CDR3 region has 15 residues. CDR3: CASSDPGLPNTEAFF. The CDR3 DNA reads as TGTGCCAGCAGTGATCCCGGACTTCCGAACACTGAAGCTTTCTTT.

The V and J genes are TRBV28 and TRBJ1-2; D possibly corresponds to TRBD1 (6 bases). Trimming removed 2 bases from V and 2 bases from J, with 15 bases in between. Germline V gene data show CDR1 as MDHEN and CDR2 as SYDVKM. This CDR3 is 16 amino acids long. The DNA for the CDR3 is TGTGCCAGCAGTTTAGGTACAGGGCCTTTAAACTATGGCTACACCTTC. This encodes CASSLGTGPLNYGYTF.